This T cell receptor (beta chain) is from a study of T cell repertoires in cytomegalovirus infection. The overall study: CMV epitopes, recently identified HLA-C-restricted and well-studied HLA-B-restricted, were used. CMV infection together with matching HLA type was indicated by public TCR beta signatures.

V was pared by 7 bases and J by 6 bases, with 4 bases of the junction left unmatched. CDR1 is MNHEY, CDR2 SMNVEV, per germline (reference sequence). This CDR3 contains 14 residues. In TCRdb, the reads were re-called with MiXCR into one record per CDR3 protein. The table lists approximately 340,000 distinct CDR3 sequences, 25% to 30% of them singletons. In the case of this clonotype: What it recognizes is unknown.

The specimen was cultured PBMCs, collected from culture after CMV antigen stimulation. The genes are TRBV27 and TRBJ1-4; 11 bases agree with TRBD1. The TCR originated in a human donor in good health (CMV status not recorded). Some clones in this sample may be carry-over from other donors' samples. This CDR3 reads CASKPGQGDEKLFF. DNA for the CDR3: TGTGCCAGCAAGCCGGGACAGGGGGATGAAAAACTGTTTTTT. The full variable domain, rest sourced from reference TRBV27 and TRBJ1-4, is EAQVTQNPRYLITVTGKKLTVTCSQNMNHEYMSWYRQDPGLGLRQIYYSMNVEVTDKGDVPEGYKVSRKEKRNFPLILESPSPNQTSLYFCASKPGQGDEKLFFGSGTQLSVL.